The 27 T cell receptor beta chains given below trace back to one sample, sequenced in a study of siplizumab effects on memory and regulatory T cells. Produced via immunoSEQ multiplex PCR; TCRdb's table is partial and in-frame only. The profile shows about 91,000 clones, around 97% of them singletons. What was sequenced was naive CD4+ T cells sorted from blood. Source of these receptors: a human donor in good health.

This clone showed up just once. The rearrangement uses TRBV6-5 and TRBJ1-1; TRBD1 matches at 7 bases. The CDR3 consists of 15 residues. Losses at the gene ends were 5 bases for V and 3 bases for J; bases not matched to a gene: 9. The germline CDR1 and CDR2 sequences are MNHEY and SVGAGI. CDR3 in DNA: TGTGCCAGCAGTCAAAAGGGGGCAGTGGACACTGAAGCTTTCTTT. As protein: CASSQKGAVDTEAFF.

The chain recombines TRBV19 with TRBJ2-3, with D possibly being TRBD1 (6 bases). Germline lookup yields CDR1 LNHDA and CDR2 SQIVND (reference sequence). V was trimmed by 5 bases and J by 1 base, leaving 10 bases between them. The CDR3 runs 14 residues. The CDR3 DNA reads as TGTGCCAGTAGTCCAAGGACAGGCACAGATACGCAGTATTTT. Translating it yields CASSPRTGTDTQYF.

The chain combines TRBV5-4 with TRBJ1-4, with a weak D call TRBD1 (5 bases). Germline V gene data show CDR1 as SGHNT and CDR2 as YYREEE (reference sequence). Trimming removed 2 bases at V and 6 bases at J, with 11 bases between. This CDR3 has 14 amino acids. The CDR3 DNA is TGTGCCAGCAGCTTCGGGGGTAGGGATGAAAAACTGTTTTTT. Amino acid sequence: CASSFGGRDEKLFF.

The chain couples TRBV7-9 to TRBJ1-5; 7 bases are shared with TRBD1. CDR1 SEHNR and CDR2 FQNEAQ come from the germline V gene (reference sequence). This CDR3 is 15 amino acids long. V lost 1 base to trimming and J lost 3 bases; unmatched junction nucleotides: 3. The CDR3 loop reads CASSLGGTDNQPQHF. The CDR3 DNA reads as TGTGCCAGCAGCTTAGGAGGGACAGACAATCAGCCCCAGCATTTT.

CDR3 DNA: TGTGCCAGCAGCGTAGCTTTGTCACAGGGAGACAATGAGCAGTTCTTC. Protein product: CASSVALSQGDNEQFF. This chain joins TRBV9 and TRBJ2-1, with TRBD1 as a possible D gene (6 bases). Germline assignment: CDR1 SGDLS and CDR2 YYNGEE. V gave up 0 bases and J gave up 5 bases, with 15 bases separating them. The CDR3 has 16 amino acids.

This clone appeared once. The chain joins TRBV4-2 to TRBJ2-2; weak D call: TRBD1 (7 bases). The V end lost 5 bases, the J end lost 0 bases, and 10 bases lay between the germline ends. This CDR3 spans 15 amino acids. CDR1 LGHNA and CDR2 YNFKEQ come from the germline V gene. Written as DNA, the CDR3 is TGTGCCAGCAGCGCGGGACAGACGAACACCGGGGAGCTGTTTTTT. Translating it yields CASSAGQTNTGELFF.

V and J are TRBV7-2 and TRBJ1-6, with D unresolved. From germline, CDR1 is SGHTA and CDR2 FQGNSA. The CDR3 is made up of 15 amino acids. Trimming stripped 4 bases from V and 4 bases from J, with 11 bases between. Here the CDR3 reads CASSSRRIYNSPLHF. Here the CDR3 DNA reads TGTGCCAGCAGCTCCAGACGGATTTATAATTCACCCCTCCACTTT.

The chain has TRBV6-4 and TRBJ1-1, with D hard to call. Trimming took off 4 bases at V and 1 base at J, with 7 bases between the two ends. This CDR3 comprises 13 residues. Looked up from germline, CDR1 is MRHNA and CDR2 is SNTAGT. In DNA, the CDR3 is TGTGCCAGCAGTGTTTCAGGGAACACTGAAGCTTTCTTT. Protein product: CASSVSGNTEAFF.

The rearrangement links TRBV11-2 to TRBJ1-3, with unresolved D. This CDR3 is 13 amino acids long. V lost 7 bases and J lost 2, with 9 bases in between. Per the germline V gene, CDR1 is SGHAT and CDR2 is FQNNGV. In nucleotides, the CDR3 is TGTGCCAGCAATGAAAAGGCTGGAAACACCATATATTTT. Amino acid sequence: CASNEKAGNTIYF.

The rearrangement links TRBV25-1 to TRBJ1-5; D not resolved. The CDR3 loop spans 13 amino acids. From germline, CDR1 is MGHDK and CDR2 SYGVNS. V lost 6 bases to trimming and J lost 6 bases, with 12 bases between them. In DNA, the CDR3 is TGTGCCAGCAGCCCTTCCATTGGTCAGCCCCAGCATTTT. Translated: CASSPSIGQPQHF.

The rearrangement uses TRBV4-3 and TRBJ2-6; D remains ambiguous. The germline V and J ends were trimmed by 0 bases and 1 base, with 13 bases remaining between them. CDR1 LGHNA and CDR2 YSLEER come from the germline V gene. This CDR3 region has 18 residues. This CDR3 is CASSQDRATTSGANVLTF. CDR3 DNA sequence: TGCGCCAGCAGCCAAGATAGGGCTACTACTTCTGGGGCCAACGTCCTGACTTTC.

The gene calls are TRBV5-4 and TRBJ2-3; no clear D. The V end lost 1 base, the J end lost 0 bases, and 3 bases lay between the germline ends. The germline V gene has CDR1 SGHNT and CDR2 YYREEE (reference sequence). The CDR3 consists of 13 residues. The CDR3 sequence: CASSLWSTDTQYF. Here the CDR3 DNA reads TGTGCCAGCAGCTTGTGGAGCACAGATACGCAGTATTTT.

The V and J genes are TRBV18 and TRBJ2-2; D is possibly TRBD2 (6 bases). The germline gives CDR1 KGHSH, CDR2 LQKENI. The V gene lost 2 bases and the J gene lost 4 bases, with 14 bases spanning the gap. This CDR3 is 16 amino acids long. Written as DNA, the CDR3 is TGTGCCAGCTCACCATCCCCGGGACTTGCCACCGGGGAGCTGTTTTTT. Translating gives CASSPSPGLATGELFF.

This rearrangement joins TRBV7-3 to TRBJ2-5, with D possibly matching TRBD2 (7 bases). V was clipped by 5 bases and J by 4 bases, with 17 bases between them. The CDR3 contains 15 residues. Germline CDR1 reads SGHTA; CDR2 reads FQGTGA. The CDR3 bases are TGTGCCAGCAGCCCACGGGGGGCCCCGGCAGAGACCCAGTACTTC. It yields the protein CASSPRGAPAETQYF.

V is TRBV9 and J is TRBJ2-2, with D tentatively TRBD2 (6 bases). CDR3 length: 15 residues. The germline V gene has CDR1 SGDLS and CDR2 YYNGEE. V lost 0 bases to trimming and J lost 7 bases, with 13 bases between them. The CDR3 DNA follows: TGTGCCAGCAGCGTAGAGGGGCAGGGAGGCGGGGAGCTGTTTTTT. Amino acid sequence: CASSVEGQGGGELFF.

The chain recombines TRBV7-2 with TRBJ2-7; D is ambiguous. With 0 bases removed from V and 7 bases from J, the gap between germline ends came to 7 bases. CDR1 and CDR2 from the germline V gene are SGHTA and FQGNSA. This CDR3 spans 12 amino acids. The CDR3 DNA is TGTGCCAGCAGCTTAGCCCTACTGGAGCAGTACTTC. Protein product: CASSLALLEQYF.

The V gene is TRBV28, the J gene TRBJ1-6; D gene uncertain. Deletions cut 2 bases from V and 6 bases from J, with 8 bases between. The germline V gene has CDR1 MDHEN and CDR2 SYDVKM. The CDR3 sequence is 14 residues long. The CDR3 protein is CASSLRSANSPLHF. The CDR3 bases are TGTGCCAGCAGTTTACGGTCAGCTAATTCACCCCTCCACTTT.

The table lists this clone with a count of one. The chain joins TRBV7-2 to TRBJ1-1; D unresolved. CDR1 and CDR2 from the germline V gene are SGHTA and FQGNSA. V lost 2 bases, J lost 6 bases, and 13 bases lay in between. The CDR3 consists of 14 residues. The CDR3 nucleotides read TGTGCCAGCAGCTTAAAGGCGGGGAGGTCTGAAGCTTTCTTT. The encoded protein is CASSLKAGRSEAFF.

The CDR3 nucleotides read TGTGCCAGCAGCCCGGGACAGGGGAGGGAGACCCAGTACTTC. Protein product: CASSPGQGRETQYF. This chain links TRBV6-5 with TRBJ2-5; the match to TRBD1 covers 10 bases. The CDR3 totals 14 residues. The germline CDR1 and CDR2 sequences are MNHEY and SVGAGI. The V and J ends lost 6 bases and 5 bases, in that order; junction bases with no gene match: 6.

The genes are TRBV4-3 and TRBJ2-1, with 8 bases matching TRBD2. The ends lost 5 bases at V and 3 bases at J; junction bases unmatched: 6. From germline, CDR1 is LGHNA and CDR2 YSLEER. The CDR3 totals 15 residues. The CDR3 loop is CASSYGGGNYNEQFF. The CDR3 nucleotides read TGCGCCAGCAGCTACGGGGGGGGCAACTACAATGAGCAGTTCTTC.

This rearrangement joins TRBV18 to TRBJ2-5; TRBD1 agrees at 7 bases. The ends lost 3 bases at V and 5 bases at J; junction bases unmatched: 15. The CDR3 covers 17 residues. Germline V gene lookup returns CDR1 KGHSH and CDR2 LQKENI. The CDR3 sequence is CASSPILPGQNIETQYF. The CDR3 coding sequence is TGTGCCAGCTCACCGATTCTGCCGGGACAGAACATTGAGACCCAGTACTTC.

The J gene is TRBJ2-1, the V gene TRBV5-1; D may correspond to TRBD1 or TRBD2 (6 bases each). Trimming stripped 0 bases from V and 10 bases from J, with 17 bases between. The CDR3 contains 15 residues. CDR1 is SGHRS and CDR2 is YFSETQ in the germline V gene. CDR3 sequence: CASSLAVAGAGEQFF. In DNA form, the CDR3 reads TGCGCCAGCAGCTTGGCGGTTGCAGGGGCGGGGGAGCAGTTCTTC.

This clone has just one count. This chain connects TRBV30 to TRBJ2-1; D gene uncertain. Germline V gene lookup returns CDR1 GTSNPN and CDR2 SVGIG (reference sequence). The length of the CDR3 is 13 residues. The V gene lost 4 bases and the J gene lost 7 bases, with 14 bases spanning the gap. DNA of the CDR3: TGTGCCTGGAACCGAGAGGCCTCAAATGAGCAGTTCTTC. This translates into CAWNREASNEQFF.

The rearrangement links TRBV7-3 to TRBJ2-1; TRBD2 is a possible D gene (6 bases). V was trimmed by 6 bases and J by 4 bases, leaving 13 bases between them. The CDR3 runs to 14 residues. CDR1 and CDR2 (germline): SGHTA, FQGTGA. The CDR3 is CASREGTWYNEQFF. Here the CDR3 DNA reads TGTGCCAGCAGGGAGGGGACCTGGTACAATGAGCAGTTCTTC.

This chain joins TRBV5-1 and TRBJ2-5; D gene uncertain. Germline V gives CDR1 SGHRS, CDR2 YFSETQ. Trimming cost V 4 bases and J 2 bases, with 12 bases left between them. The CDR3 consists of 14 residues. The CDR3 is CASSLGPMQETQYF. The CDR3 region has the DNA TGCGCCAGCAGCCTGGGCCCCATGCAAGAGACCCAGTACTTC.

The table lists this clone with a count of one. CDR3 coding DNA: TGCGCCAGCACCCCGTCCTTAGGCGACACCGGGGAGCTGTTTTTT. Its protein product is CASTPSLGDTGELFF. The rearrangement joins TRBV5-1 to TRBJ2-2, with D hard to call. CDR1 is SGHRS and CDR2 is YFSETQ in the germline V gene. This CDR3 contains 15 residues. Trimming removed 6 bases from V and 3 bases from J, with 15 bases in between.

The chain links TRBV2 to TRBJ2-3; D possibly corresponds to TRBD2 (5 bases). The CDR3 is 13 residues long. Germline CDR1 reads SNHLY; CDR2 reads FYNNEI. Trimming took off 5 bases at V and 0 bases at J, with 6 bases between the two ends. The CDR3 reads CASSRESTDTQYF. CDR3 DNA sequence: TGTGCCAGCAGTAGGGAGAGCACAGATACGCAGTATTTT.